This T cell receptor (beta chain) was retrieved from a study of T cells after yellow fever vaccination. Germline V gene sequence: CDR1 MNHEY, CDR2 SMNVEV (reference sequence). The CDR3 sequence is 15 residues long. The germline V and J ends were trimmed by 2 bases and 2 bases, with 10 bases remaining between them. Production of TCR cDNA was by 5'RACE template switching, which also added a universal primer site and UMIs. Via MiXCR, TCRdb re-called the 5' RACE reads, giving one row per CDR3 protein. The sample lists 300,000 to 400,000 distinct CDR3 sequences; approximately 13% were seen once. J is TRBJ2-1 and V is TRBV27; D is unclear. The clonotype comes from a young man who received the YFV17D yellow fever vaccine. The specimen was CD4+ T cells sorted from PBMCs, collected 15 days after the yellow fever booster vaccination. The CDR3 DNA sequence: TGTGCCAGCAGTTTAGAAGGGTTGGCCTACAATGAGCAGTTCTTC. It is translated as CASSLEGLAYNEQFF.